Detailed here is one T cell receptor beta chain. Its antigen is undetermined. The donors were members of the validation cohort, which comprised about 120 subjects and was separate from the first cohort of several hundred subjects. The assay was immunoSEQ multiplex PCR, and TCRdb's table has in-frame clones only and misses some. The profile shows 150,000 or so clones, around 85% of them singletons. The data stem from a study of cytomegalovirus exposure and HLA in healthy donors. CDR1 LGHNA and CDR2 YSLEER come from the germline V gene. The V gene end was trimmed by 3 bases and the J gene end by 6 bases; junction bases not matched to a gene: 5. The CDR3 consists of 14 residues. Findings and limits, study-wide: Confirmation in vitro established that a few CMV-associated chains were specific for CMV antigens. The study flagged 150 to 200 TCR beta chains as cytomegalovirus-associated.

The gene calls are TRBV4-3 and TRBJ1-2; 9 positions match TRBD1. This clonotype originated in a young man in good health and CMV-seropositive. The sequenced sample consisted of PBMCs. In DNA form, the CDR3 reads TGCGCCAGCAGCCAGGGGACAGGGCGGGATGGCTACACCTTC. Translating it yields CASSQGTGRDGYTF.